These 10 T cell receptor beta chains share one sample of origin, sequenced in a study of tumor-infiltrating lymphocytes in localized non-small cell lung cancer. This table comes from immunoSEQ multiplex PCR, and its TCRdb copy is limited to in-frame clones, with some not included. The data hold over 14,000 clones, with around 81% observed a single time. The sequencing sample was made of lung tumor tissue. The receptors were sampled from a human donor with non-small cell lung cancer.

The CDR3 DNA follows: TGTGCCATCAGCCAATCAGGGGGCGTATACGAGCAGTACTTC. This gives the protein CAISQSGGVYEQYF. The chain has TRBV10-3 and TRBJ2-7; 8 bases map to TRBD1. The CDR3 consists of 14 residues. Germline V lookup: CDR1 ENHRY, CDR2 SYGVKD. Trimming took 6 bases from V and 4 from J; bases not matched to a gene: 8.

This chain joins TRBV11-3 and TRBJ1-5, with D perhaps matching TRBD1 (5 bases). The CDR3 consists of 20 residues. Trimming pared 1 base from V and 6 bases from J, leaving 28 bases between. Germline loops: CDR1 SGHNT, CDR2 YENEEA. Here the CDR3 reads CASSLVVSIGTGWVGQPQHF. CDR3 DNA sequence: TGTGCCAGCAGCTTAGTAGTATCTATTGGAACAGGCTGGGTCGGTCAGCCCCAGCATTTT.

This rearrangement joins TRBV6-5 to TRBJ2-4; D might be TRBD2 (6 bases). CDR3 length equals 14 residues. Germline values: CDR1 MNHEY, CDR2 SVGAGI. V shed 6 bases and J shed 2 bases, with 11 bases lying between them. The CDR3 here is CASRSTRSKNIQYF. The CDR3 bases are TGTGCCAGCAGATCGACTAGATCCAAAAACATTCAGTACTTC.

The V gene is TRBV11-3, the J gene TRBJ1-1; D not resolved. Trimming took 0 bases from V and 1 from J, leaving 12 bases between them. CDR1 SGHNT and CDR2 YENEEA come from the germline V gene. CDR3 length equals 16 residues. The CDR3, as DNA: TGTGCCAGCAGCTTAGATAAGGGTAAGAAGAACACTGAAGCTTTCTTT. It translates to CASSLDKGKKNTEAFF.

The rearrangement uses TRBV27 and TRBJ1-4; no firm D call. CDR3 size: 13 residues. V lost 2 bases to trimming and J lost 6 bases, with 7 bases between them. Germline V CDR1 and CDR2: MNHEY, SMNVEV (reference sequence). The CDR3 sequence: CASSLLGDEKLFF. The CDR3 nucleotides are TGTGCCAGCAGTTTACTGGGCGATGAAAAACTGTTTTTT.

The chain couples TRBV6-4 to TRBJ2-2; D is possibly TRBD2 (7 bases). This CDR3 is built from 16 residues. The germline V gene encodes CDR1 MRHNA and CDR2 SNTAGT. V was trimmed by 5 bases and J by 3 bases, leaving 16 bases between them. The CDR3 sequence is CASSSAEGGDTGELFF. The DNA for the CDR3 is TGTGCCAGCAGTTCAGCTGAAGGGGGGGACACCGGGGAGCTGTTTTTT.

This rearrangement joins TRBV30 to TRBJ1-2; 7 bases map to TRBD1. J lost 1 base, V lost 3 bases, and 11 bases had no gene match. Germline V gene lookup returns CDR1 GTSNPN and CDR2 SVGIG (reference sequence). The CDR3 covers 16 residues. Here the CDR3 DNA reads TGTGCCTGGAGCGGCCGAGGGACAGAAGTTAACTATGGCTACACCTTC. It translates to CAWSGRGTEVNYGYTF.

V is TRBV2 and J is TRBJ2-1, with D uncertain. CDR3 length: 16 amino acids. In germline, CDR1 is SNHLY, CDR2 FYNNEI. Trimming took 4 bases from V and 0 from J, leaving 13 bases between them. In DNA form, the CDR3 reads TGTGCCAGCAGTGTTTTGAGGAAGGGCTCCTACAATGAGCAGTTCTTC. This codes for CASSVLRKGSYNEQFF.

The V gene is TRBV7-9, the J gene TRBJ2-7; the D gene is possibly TRBD2 (6 bases). The CDR3 contains 19 residues. Germline V gene data show CDR1 as SEHNR and CDR2 as FQNEAQ (reference sequence). The V end lost 2 bases, the J end lost 5 bases, and 28 bases lay between the germline ends. CDR3 sequence reads: CASSLNRQAGPGFRNEQYF. CDR3 sequence (DNA): TGTGCCAGCAGCTTAAATCGCCAAGCGGGCCCGGGGTTTCGGAACGAGCAGTACTTC.

V usage is TRBV5-1 and J usage is TRBJ1-2; D unclear. The V end was cut by 0 bases, the J end by 3 bases, with 6 bases between. Germline V gene data show CDR1 as SGHRS and CDR2 as YFSETQ. The CDR3 sequence is 13 residues long. In nucleotides, the CDR3 is TGCGCCAGCAGCTTGGACATTCACTATGGCTACACCTTC. It codes for CASSLDIHYGYTF.